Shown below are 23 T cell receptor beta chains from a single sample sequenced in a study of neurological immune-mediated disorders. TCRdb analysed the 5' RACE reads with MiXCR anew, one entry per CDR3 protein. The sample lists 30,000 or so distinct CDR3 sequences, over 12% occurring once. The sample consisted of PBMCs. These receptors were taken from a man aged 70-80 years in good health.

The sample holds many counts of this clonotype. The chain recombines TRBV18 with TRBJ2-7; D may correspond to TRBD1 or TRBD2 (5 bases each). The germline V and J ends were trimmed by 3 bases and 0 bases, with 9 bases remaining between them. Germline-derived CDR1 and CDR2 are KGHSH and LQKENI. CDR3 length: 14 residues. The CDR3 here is CASSPTGTSYEQYF. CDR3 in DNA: TGTGCCAGCTCACCTACCGGGACCTCCTACGAGCAGTACTTC. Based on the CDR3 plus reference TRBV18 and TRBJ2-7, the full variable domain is NAGVMQNPRHLVRRRGQEARLRCSPMKGHSHVYWYRQLPEEGLKFMVYLQKENIIDESGMPKERFSAEFPKEGPSILRIQQVVRGDSAAYFCASSPTGTSYEQYFGPGTRLTVT.

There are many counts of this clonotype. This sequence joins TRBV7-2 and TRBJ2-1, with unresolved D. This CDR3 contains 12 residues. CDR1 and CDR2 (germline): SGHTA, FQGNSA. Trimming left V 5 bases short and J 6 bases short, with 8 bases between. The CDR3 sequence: CASSVPSNEQFF. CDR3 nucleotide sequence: TGTGCCAGCAGCGTCCCTAGCAATGAGCAGTTCTTC. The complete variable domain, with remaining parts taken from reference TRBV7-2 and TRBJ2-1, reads GAGVSQSPSNKVTEKGKDVELRCDPISGHTALYWYRQSLGQGLEFLIYFQGNSAPDKSGLPSDRFSAERTGGSVSTLTIQRTQQEDSAVYLCASSVPSNEQFFGPGTRLTVL.

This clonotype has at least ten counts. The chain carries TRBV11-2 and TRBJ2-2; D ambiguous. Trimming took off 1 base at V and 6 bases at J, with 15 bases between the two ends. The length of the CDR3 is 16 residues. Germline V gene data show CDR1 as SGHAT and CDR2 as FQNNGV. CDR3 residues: CASSLGSDAWAGELFF. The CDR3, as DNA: TGTGCCAGCAGCTTAGGAAGTGACGCCTGGGCCGGGGAGCTGTTTTTT. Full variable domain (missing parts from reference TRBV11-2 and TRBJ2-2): EAGVAQSPRYKIIEKRQSVAFWCNPISGHATLYWYQQILGQGPKLLIQFQNNGVVDDSQLPKDRFSAERLKGVDSTLKIQPAKLEDSAVYLCASSLGSDAWAGELFFGEGSRLTVL.

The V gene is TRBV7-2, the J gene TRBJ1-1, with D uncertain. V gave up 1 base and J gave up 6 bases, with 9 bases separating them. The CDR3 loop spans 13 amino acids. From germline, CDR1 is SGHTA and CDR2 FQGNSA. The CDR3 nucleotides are TGTGCCAGCAGCTTAGTTTCTTCAGCTGAAGCTTTCTTT. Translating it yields CASSLVSSAEAFF.

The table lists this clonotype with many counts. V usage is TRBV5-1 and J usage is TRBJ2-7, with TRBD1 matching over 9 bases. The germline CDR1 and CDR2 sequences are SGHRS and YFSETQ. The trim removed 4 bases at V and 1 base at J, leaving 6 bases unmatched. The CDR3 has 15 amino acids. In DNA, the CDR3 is TGCGCCAGCAGCCCGAACAGGGGGCTTTCCTACGAGCAGTACTTC. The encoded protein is CASSPNRGLSYEQYF.

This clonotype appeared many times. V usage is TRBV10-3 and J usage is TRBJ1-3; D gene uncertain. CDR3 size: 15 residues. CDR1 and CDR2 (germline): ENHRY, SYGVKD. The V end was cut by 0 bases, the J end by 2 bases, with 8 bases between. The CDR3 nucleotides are TGTGCCATCAGTGAGTCACGAGGAGCTGGAAACACCATATATTTT. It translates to CAISESRGAGNTIYF.

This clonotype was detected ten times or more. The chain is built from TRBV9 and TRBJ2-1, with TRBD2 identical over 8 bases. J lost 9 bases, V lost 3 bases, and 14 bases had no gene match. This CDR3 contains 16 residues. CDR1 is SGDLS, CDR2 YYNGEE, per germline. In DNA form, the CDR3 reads TGTGCCAGCAGCGAGGGGCGGGAGCGGGGGTTTTTTGAGCAGTTCTTC. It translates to CASSEGRERGFFEQFF.

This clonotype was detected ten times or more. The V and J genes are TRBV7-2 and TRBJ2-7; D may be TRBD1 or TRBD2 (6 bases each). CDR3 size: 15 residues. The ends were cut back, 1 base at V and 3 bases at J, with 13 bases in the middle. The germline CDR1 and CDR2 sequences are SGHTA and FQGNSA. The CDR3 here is CASSLDARGVYEQYF. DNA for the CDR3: TGTGCCAGCAGCTTAGATGCGAGGGGGGTCTACGAGCAGTACTTC.

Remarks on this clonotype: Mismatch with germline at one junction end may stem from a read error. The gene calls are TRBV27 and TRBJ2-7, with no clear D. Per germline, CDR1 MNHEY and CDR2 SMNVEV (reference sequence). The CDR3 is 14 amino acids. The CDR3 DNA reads TGTGTCAGCAGCTCATGGGAAGGCCCCTACGAGCAGTACTTC. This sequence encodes CVSSSWEGPYEQYF.

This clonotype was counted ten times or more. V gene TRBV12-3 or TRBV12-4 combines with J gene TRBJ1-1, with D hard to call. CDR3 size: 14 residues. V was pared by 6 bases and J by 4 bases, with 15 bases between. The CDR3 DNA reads TGTGCCAGCAGCAGAGTGAGGGTGGGCACTGAAGCTTTCTTT. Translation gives CASSRVRVGTEAFF.

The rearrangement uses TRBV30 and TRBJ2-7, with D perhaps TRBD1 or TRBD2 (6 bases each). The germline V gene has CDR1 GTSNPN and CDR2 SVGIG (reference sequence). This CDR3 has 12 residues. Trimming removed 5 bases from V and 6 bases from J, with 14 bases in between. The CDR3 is CAWAGGGGEQYF. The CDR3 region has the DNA TGTGCCTGGGCTGGAGGAGGGGGCGAGCAGTACTTC.

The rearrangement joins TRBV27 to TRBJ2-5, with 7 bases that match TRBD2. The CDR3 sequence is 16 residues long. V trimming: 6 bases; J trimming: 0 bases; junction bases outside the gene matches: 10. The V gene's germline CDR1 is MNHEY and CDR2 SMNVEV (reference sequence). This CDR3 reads CASSSLGGGDQETQYF. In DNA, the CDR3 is TGTGCCAGCAGCAGTCTGGGGGGGGGGGACCAAGAGACCCAGTACTTC.

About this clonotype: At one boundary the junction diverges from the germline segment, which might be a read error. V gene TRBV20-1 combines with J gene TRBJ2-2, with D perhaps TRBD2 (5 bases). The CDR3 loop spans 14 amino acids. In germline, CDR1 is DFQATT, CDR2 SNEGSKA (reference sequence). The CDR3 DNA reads TGCAGTGCCAGACGGTATAGGAACACCGGGGAGCTGCTTTTT. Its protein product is CSARRYRNTGELLF.

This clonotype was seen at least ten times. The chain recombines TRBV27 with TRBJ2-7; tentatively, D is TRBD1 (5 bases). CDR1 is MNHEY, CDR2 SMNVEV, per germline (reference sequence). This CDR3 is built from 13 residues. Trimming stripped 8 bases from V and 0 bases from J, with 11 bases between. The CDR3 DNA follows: TGTGCCAGCTCGACTCAGGGCTCCTACGAGCAGTACTTC. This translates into CASSTQGSYEQYF.

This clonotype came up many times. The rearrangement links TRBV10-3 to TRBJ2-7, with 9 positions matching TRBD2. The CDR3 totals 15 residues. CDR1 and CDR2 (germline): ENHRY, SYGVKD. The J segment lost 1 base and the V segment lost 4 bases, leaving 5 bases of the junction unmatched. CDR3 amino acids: CAISASSGGSYEQYF. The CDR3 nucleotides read TGTGCCATCAGTGCGAGTAGCGGGGGTTCCTACGAGCAGTACTTC.

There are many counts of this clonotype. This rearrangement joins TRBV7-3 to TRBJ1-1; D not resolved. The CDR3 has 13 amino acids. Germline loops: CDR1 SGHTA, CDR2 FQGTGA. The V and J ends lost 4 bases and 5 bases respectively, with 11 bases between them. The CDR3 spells CASSSQVNTEAFF. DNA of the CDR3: TGTGCCAGCAGCTCCCAAGTTAATACTGAAGCTTTCTTT. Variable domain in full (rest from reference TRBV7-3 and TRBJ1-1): GAGVSQTPSNKVTEKGKYVELRCDPISGHTALYWYRQSLGQGPEFLIYFQGTGAADDSGLPNDRFFAVRPEGSVSTLKIQRTERGDSAVYLCASSSQVNTEAFFGQGTRLTVV.

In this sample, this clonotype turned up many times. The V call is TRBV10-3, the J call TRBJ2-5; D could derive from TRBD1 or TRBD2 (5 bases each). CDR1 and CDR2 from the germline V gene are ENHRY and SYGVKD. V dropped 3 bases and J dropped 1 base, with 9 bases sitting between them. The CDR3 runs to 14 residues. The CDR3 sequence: CAISEPGTQETQYF. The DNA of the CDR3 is TGTGCCATCAGTGAACCGGGGACCCAAGAGACCCAGTACTTC.

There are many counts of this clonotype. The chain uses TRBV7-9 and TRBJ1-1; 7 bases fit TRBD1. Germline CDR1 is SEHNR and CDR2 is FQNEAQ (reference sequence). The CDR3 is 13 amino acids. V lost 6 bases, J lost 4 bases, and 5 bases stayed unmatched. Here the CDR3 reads CASRGTAGTEAFF. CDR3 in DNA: TGTGCCAGCAGGGGGACAGCTGGCACTGAAGCTTTCTTT.

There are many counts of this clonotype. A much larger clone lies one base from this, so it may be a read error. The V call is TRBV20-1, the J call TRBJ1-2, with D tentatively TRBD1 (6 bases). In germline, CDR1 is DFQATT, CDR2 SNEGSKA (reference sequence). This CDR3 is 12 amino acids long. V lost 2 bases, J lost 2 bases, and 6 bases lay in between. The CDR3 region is CSARQGNYGYTF. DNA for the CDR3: TGCAGTGCTAGACAGGGGAACTATGGCTACACCTTC.

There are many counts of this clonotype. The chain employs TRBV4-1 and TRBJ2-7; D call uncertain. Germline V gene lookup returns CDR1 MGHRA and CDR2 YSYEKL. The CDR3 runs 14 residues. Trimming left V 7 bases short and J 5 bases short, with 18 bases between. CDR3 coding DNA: TGCGCCAGCACCCCCACAAGGTACGCCGACGAGCAGTACTTC. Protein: CASTPTRYADEQYF.

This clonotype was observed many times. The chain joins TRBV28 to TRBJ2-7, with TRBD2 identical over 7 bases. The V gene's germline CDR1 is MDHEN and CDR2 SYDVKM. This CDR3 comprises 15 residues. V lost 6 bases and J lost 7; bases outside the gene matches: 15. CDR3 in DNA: TGTGCCAGCAGGTCCACGGGGACGGCCGGGGGGGAGCAGTACTTC. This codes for CASRSTGTAGGEQYF. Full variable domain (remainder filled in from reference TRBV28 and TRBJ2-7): DVKVTQSSRYLVKRTGEKVFLECVQDMDHENMFWYRQDPGLGLRLIYFSYDVKMKEKGDIPEGYSVSREKKERFSLILESASTNQTSMYLCASRSTGTAGGEQYFGPGTRLTVT.

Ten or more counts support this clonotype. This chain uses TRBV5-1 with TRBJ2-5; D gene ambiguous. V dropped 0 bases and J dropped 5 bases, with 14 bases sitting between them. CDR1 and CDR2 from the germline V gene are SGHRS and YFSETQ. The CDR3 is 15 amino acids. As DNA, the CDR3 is TGCGCCAGCAGCTTGGAAGTGGGTTCACAGGAGACCCAGTACTTC. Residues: CASSLEVGSQETQYF.

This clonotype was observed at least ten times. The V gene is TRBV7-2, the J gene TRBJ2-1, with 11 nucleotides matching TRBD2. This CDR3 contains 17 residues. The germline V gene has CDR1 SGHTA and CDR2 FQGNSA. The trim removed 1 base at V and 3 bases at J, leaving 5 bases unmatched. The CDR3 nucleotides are TGTGCCAGCAGCTTAGAACAAGGACTAGCGGGCTACAATGAGCAGTTCTTC. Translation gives CASSLEQGLAGYNEQFF.